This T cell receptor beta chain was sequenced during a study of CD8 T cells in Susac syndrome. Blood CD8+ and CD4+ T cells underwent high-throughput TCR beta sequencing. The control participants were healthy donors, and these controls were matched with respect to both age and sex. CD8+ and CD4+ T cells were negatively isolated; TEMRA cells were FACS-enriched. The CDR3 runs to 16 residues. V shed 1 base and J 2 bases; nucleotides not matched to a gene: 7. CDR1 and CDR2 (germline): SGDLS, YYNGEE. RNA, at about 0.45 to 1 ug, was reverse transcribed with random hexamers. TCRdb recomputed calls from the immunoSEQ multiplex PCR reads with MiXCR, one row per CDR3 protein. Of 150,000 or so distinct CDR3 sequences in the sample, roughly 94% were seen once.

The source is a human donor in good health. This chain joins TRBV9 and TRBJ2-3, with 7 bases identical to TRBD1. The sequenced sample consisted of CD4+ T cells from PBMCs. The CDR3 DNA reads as TGTGCCAGCAGCGTATCCGAGGGACAGTACACAGATACGCAGTATTTT. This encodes CASSVSEGQYTDTQYF.